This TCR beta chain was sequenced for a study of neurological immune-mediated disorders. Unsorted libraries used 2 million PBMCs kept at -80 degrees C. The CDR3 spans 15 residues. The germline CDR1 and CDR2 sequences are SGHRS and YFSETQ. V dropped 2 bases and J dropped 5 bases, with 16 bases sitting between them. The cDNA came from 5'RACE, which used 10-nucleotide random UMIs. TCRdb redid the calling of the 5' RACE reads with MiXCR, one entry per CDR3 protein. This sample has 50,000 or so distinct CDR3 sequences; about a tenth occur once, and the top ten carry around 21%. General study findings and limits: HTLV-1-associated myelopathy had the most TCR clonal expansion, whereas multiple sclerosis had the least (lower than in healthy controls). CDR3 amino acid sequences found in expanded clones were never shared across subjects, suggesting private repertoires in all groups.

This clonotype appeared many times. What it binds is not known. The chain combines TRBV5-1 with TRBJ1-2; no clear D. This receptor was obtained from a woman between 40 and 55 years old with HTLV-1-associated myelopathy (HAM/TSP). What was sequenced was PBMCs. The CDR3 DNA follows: TGCGCCAGCAGCTTCGAGGACTCAAGTGGGTATGGCTACACCTTC. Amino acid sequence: CASSFEDSSGYGYTF.